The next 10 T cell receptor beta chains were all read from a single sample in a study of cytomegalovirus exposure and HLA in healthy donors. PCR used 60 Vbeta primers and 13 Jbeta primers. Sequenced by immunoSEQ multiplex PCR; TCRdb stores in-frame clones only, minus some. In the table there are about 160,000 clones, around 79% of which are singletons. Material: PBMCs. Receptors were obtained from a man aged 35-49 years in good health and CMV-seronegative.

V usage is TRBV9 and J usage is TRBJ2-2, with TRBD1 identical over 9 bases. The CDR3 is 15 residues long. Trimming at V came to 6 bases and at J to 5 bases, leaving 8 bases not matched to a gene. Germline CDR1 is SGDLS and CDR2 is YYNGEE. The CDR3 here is CASKGQGRETGELFF. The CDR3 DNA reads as TGTGCCAGCAAGGGACAGGGAAGGGAGACCGGGGAGCTGTTTTTT.

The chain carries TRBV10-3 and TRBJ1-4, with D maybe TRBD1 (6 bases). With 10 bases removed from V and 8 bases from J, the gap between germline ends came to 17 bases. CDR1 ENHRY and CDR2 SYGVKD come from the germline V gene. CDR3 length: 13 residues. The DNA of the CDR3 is TGTGCCACCACCCGACAGGATTCGGAAAAACTGTTTTTT. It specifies CATTRQDSEKLFF.

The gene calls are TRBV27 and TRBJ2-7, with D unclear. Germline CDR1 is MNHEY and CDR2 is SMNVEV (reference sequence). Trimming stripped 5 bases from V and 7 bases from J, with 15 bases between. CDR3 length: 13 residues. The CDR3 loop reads CASSPTVESEQYF. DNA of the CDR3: TGTGCCAGCAGTCCAACCGTCGAGTCTGAGCAGTACTTC.

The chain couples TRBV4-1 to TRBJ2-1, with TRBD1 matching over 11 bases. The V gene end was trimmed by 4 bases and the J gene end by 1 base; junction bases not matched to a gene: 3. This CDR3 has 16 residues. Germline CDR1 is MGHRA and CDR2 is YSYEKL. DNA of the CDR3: TGCGCCAGCAGCCCAGGACAGGGGGCGTCCTACAATGAGCAGTTCTTC. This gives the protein CASSPGQGASYNEQFF.

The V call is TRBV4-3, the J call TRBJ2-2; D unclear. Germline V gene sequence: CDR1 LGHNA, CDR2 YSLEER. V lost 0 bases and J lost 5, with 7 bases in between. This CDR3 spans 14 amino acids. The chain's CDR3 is CASSQDPETGELFF. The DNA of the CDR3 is TGCGCCAGCAGCCAAGACCCGGAGACCGGGGAGCTGTTTTTT.

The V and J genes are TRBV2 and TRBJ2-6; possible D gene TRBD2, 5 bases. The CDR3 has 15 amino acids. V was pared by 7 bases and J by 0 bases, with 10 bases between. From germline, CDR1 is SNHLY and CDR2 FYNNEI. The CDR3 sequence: CASMRRDSGANVLTF. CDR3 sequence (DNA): TGTGCCAGCATGAGACGGGACTCTGGGGCCAACGTCCTGACTTTC.

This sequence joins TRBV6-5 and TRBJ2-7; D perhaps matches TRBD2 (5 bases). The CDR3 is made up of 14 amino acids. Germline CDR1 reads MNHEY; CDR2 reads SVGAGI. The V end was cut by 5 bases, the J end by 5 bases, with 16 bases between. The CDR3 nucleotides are TGTGCCAGCAGTCGCGGGTTAGGCCCTAACGAGCAGTACTTC. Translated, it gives CASSRGLGPNEQYF.

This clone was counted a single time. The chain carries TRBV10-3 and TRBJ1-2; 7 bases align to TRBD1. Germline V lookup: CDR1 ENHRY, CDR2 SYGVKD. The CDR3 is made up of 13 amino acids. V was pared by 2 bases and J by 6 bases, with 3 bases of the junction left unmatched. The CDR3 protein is CAISEGTEHGYTF. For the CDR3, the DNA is TGTGCCATCAGTGAGGGGACAGAGCATGGCTACACCTTC.

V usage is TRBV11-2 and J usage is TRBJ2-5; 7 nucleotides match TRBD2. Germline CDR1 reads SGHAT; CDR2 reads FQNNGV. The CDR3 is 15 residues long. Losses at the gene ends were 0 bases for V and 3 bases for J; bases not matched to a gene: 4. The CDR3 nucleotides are TGTGCCAGCAGCTTAGATGGGCTAGCGGAAGAGACCCAGTACTTC. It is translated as CASSLDGLAEETQYF.

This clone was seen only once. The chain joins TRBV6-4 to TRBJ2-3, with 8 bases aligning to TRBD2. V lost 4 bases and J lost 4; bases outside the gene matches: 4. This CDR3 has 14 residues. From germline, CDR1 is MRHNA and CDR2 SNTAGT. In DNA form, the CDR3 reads TGTGCCAGCAGTGGAGCGGGAGAGGCAGATACGCAGTATTTT. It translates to CASSGAGEADTQYF.